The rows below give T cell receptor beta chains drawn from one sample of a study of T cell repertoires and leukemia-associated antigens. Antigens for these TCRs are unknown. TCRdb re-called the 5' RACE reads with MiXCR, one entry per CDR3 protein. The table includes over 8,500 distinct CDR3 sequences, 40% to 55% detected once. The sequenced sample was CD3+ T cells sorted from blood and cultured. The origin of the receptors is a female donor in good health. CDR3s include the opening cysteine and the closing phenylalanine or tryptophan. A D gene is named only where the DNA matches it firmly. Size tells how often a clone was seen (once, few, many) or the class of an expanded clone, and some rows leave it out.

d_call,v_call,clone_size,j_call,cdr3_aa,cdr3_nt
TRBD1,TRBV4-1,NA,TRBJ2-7,CARSRQGDSYEQYF,TGCGCCCGCAGCCGACAGGGGGACTCCTACGAGCAGTACTTC
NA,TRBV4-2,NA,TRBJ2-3,CASSQDGSWGSTDTQYF,TGTGCCAGCAGCCAAGATGGGAGCTGGGGTAGCACAGATACGCAGTATTTT
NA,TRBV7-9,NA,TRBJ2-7,CTSSLEGEQYF,TGTACCAGCAGCTTAGAGGGCGAGCAGTACTTC
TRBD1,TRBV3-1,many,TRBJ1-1,CASSQGTGKPEAFF,TGTGCCAGCAGCCAAGGGACAGGGAAACCCGAAGCTTTCTTT
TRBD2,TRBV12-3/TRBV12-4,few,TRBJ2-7,CASSPRLAGGTYEQYF,TGTGCCAGCAGCCCTCGACTAGCGGGAGGAACGTACGAGCAGTACTTC
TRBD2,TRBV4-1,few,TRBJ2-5,CASSQETSGVVTQYF,TGCGCCAGCAGCCAAGAGACTAGCGGGGTGGTGACCCAGTACTTC
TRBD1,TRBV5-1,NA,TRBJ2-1,CASSLAGTGGYNEQFF,TGCGCCAGCAGCTTGGCCGGGACAGGGGGTTACAATGAGCAGTTCTTC
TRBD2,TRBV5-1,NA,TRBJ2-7,CASSLRGLAENSYEQYF,TGCGCCAGCAGCTTGCGGGGACTAGCGGAAAACTCCTACGAGCAGTACTTC
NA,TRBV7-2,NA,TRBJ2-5,CAGSQGYRTQYF,TGTGCCGGCAGCCAAGGCTATAGGACCCAGTACTTC
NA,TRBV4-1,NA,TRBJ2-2,CASSSKFPGELFF,TGCGCCAGCAGCTCTAAATTTCCCGGGGAGCTGTTTTTT
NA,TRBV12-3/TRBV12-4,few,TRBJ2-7,CASSFLGYNEQYF,TGTGCCAGCAGTTTTTTGGGTTACAACGAGCAGTACTTC
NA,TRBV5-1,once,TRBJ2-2,CASRTETNTGELFF,TGCGCCAGCAGGACAGAGACGAACACCGGGGAGCTGTTTTTT
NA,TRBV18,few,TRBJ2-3,CASLSTTDGTDTQYF,TGTGCCAGCTTATCGACGACGGACGGGACAGATACGCAGTATTTT